The rows below give T cell receptor beta chains drawn from one sample of a study of cytomegalovirus exposure and HLA in healthy donors. Assay used: immunoSEQ multiplex PCR; TCRdb lists only in-frame clones, some missing. The table records 150,000 to 200,000 clones, roughly 83% of them present only once. The sequenced sample consisted of PBMCs. Every receptor here comes from a man aged 25 to 40 in good health and CMV-seronegative. Both conserved end residues are part of each CDR3. The D gene is left open where the match is weak. Size tells how often a clone was seen (once, few, many) or the class of an expanded clone, and some rows leave it out.

cdr3_nt: TGTGCCAGCAGTATTCTCGGGACAGACCACACCGGGGAGCTGTTTTTT; cdr3_aa: CASSILGTDHTGELFF; v_call: TRBV7-2; j_call: TRBJ2-2; clone_size: NA; d_call: TRBD1
cdr3_nt: TGTGCCAGCAGCCAACTCACGGGGGGGCAAGGGAACAAAGAGACCCAGTACTTC; cdr3_aa: CASSQLTGGQGNKETQYF; v_call: TRBV4-2; j_call: TRBJ2-5; clone_size: NA; d_call: TRBD2
cdr3_nt: TGTGCCAGCTCACCAGGGGGACAAAATTCACCCCTCCACTTT; cdr3_aa: CASSPGGQNSPLHF; v_call: TRBV18; j_call: TRBJ1-6; clone_size: NA; d_call: NA
cdr3_nt: TGTGCCAGCAGTTACTCGAGTGCGAGCTCTGGAAACACCATATATTTT; cdr3_aa: CASSYSSASSGNTIYF; v_call: TRBV6-5; j_call: TRBJ1-3; clone_size: NA; d_call: NA
cdr3_nt: TGTGCCATCAGTCCTCTTTTCGGCACCGGGGAGCTGTTTTTT; cdr3_aa: CAISPLFGTGELFF; v_call: TRBV10-3; j_call: TRBJ2-2; clone_size: NA; d_call: NA
cdr3_nt: TGTGCCACCAGCACCGGGACTACTCGGCAGACCCAGTACTTC; cdr3_aa: CATSTGTTRQTQYF; v_call: TRBV15; j_call: TRBJ2-5; clone_size: NA; d_call: TRBD2
cdr3_nt: TGTGCCAGCACCGAGCGGGCCCCTCGAGAGACCCAGTACTTC; cdr3_aa: CASTERAPRETQYF; v_call: TRBV7-9; j_call: TRBJ2-5; clone_size: NA; d_call: NA
cdr3_nt: TGTGCCAGTAGTGCCCTACTAGGGCCCTCTCGGAATGAGCAGTTCTTC; cdr3_aa: CASSALLGPSRNEQFF; v_call: TRBV19; j_call: TRBJ2-1; clone_size: many; d_call: NA
cdr3_nt: TGTTCCAGCAGCTTACAGGGTGGCTACACCTTC; cdr3_aa: CSSSLQGGYTF; v_call: TRBV7-9; j_call: TRBJ1-2; clone_size: NA; d_call: NA
cdr3_nt: TGTGCCAGCAGCTTTACTAGCGGCACAGATACGCAGTATTTT; cdr3_aa: CASSFTSGTDTQYF; v_call: TRBV7-2; j_call: TRBJ2-3; clone_size: NA; d_call: TRBD2
cdr3_nt: TGTGCCAGCAGCTTTCGGCCCCGCACACAGCTCTCTGGGGCCAACGTCCTGACTTTC; cdr3_aa: CASSFRPRTQLSGANVLTF; v_call: TRBV7-2; j_call: TRBJ2-6; clone_size: NA; d_call: NA
cdr3_nt: TGTGCCAGCAGTTTATCCGTAGGGGGAGCTGGCTACACCTTC; cdr3_aa: CASSLSVGGAGYTF; v_call: TRBV27; j_call: TRBJ1-2; clone_size: once; d_call: NA
cdr3_nt: TGTGCCAGCATCCCCGGGACTAGCGGATCACACTACGAGCAGTACTTC; cdr3_aa: CASIPGTSGSHYEQYF; v_call: TRBV7-8; j_call: TRBJ2-7; clone_size: NA; d_call: TRBD2
cdr3_nt: TGTGCCAGCATGCCGGGACAGTTGAACACTGAAGCTTTCTTT; cdr3_aa: CASMPGQLNTEAFF; v_call: TRBV6-5; j_call: TRBJ1-1; clone_size: NA; d_call: TRBD1
cdr3_nt: TGTGCCAGTAGTATTGCGGCTTATAGCAATCAGCCCCAGCATTTT; cdr3_aa: CASSIAAYSNQPQHF; v_call: TRBV19; j_call: TRBJ1-5; clone_size: NA; d_call: NA
cdr3_nt: TGTGCCAGCGGGGGACAGTTTGGCTACACCTTC; cdr3_aa: CASGGQFGYTF; v_call: TRBV28; j_call: TRBJ1-2; clone_size: NA; d_call: TRBD1
cdr3_nt: TGTGCTAGTGGTCTGAATTCACTAGCGGGGGGACCTAACGATGAGCAGTTCTTC; cdr3_aa: CASGLNSLAGGPNDEQFF; v_call: TRBV12-5; j_call: TRBJ2-1; clone_size: NA; d_call: TRBD2
cdr3_nt: TGTGCCAGCAGCTTAGCACAACAAGAGACCCAGTACTTC; cdr3_aa: CASSLAQQETQYF; v_call: TRBV7-6; j_call: TRBJ2-5; clone_size: NA; d_call: NA
cdr3_nt: TGTGCCAGCAGTTACTTGCAACTAGCGGGAGGGGGAGAGCAGTTCTTC; cdr3_aa: CASSYLQLAGGGEQFF; v_call: TRBV6-6; j_call: TRBJ2-1; clone_size: NA; d_call: TRBD2
cdr3_nt: TGCGCCAGCAGCCAGGTCAGCTCAGGGGTCGGCACAGATACGCAGTATTTT; cdr3_aa: CASSQVSSGVGTDTQYF; v_call: TRBV4-3; j_call: TRBJ2-3; clone_size: NA; d_call: NA
cdr3_nt: TGCGCCAGCAGTGAAACTATCGCAAATTCACCCCTCCACTTT; cdr3_aa: CASSETIANSPLHF; v_call: TRBV10-2; j_call: TRBJ1-6; clone_size: NA; d_call: NA
cdr3_nt: TGTGCCAGCAGCCTCCCTCCAAGCGGGAGGGCCCAAGAGACCCAGTACTTC; cdr3_aa: CASSLPPSGRAQETQYF; v_call: TRBV5-4; j_call: TRBJ2-5; clone_size: NA; d_call: TRBD2
cdr3_nt: TGTGCCAGCAGCACGAAGCGGGGCCGTAGCACAGATACGCAGTATTTT; cdr3_aa: CASSTKRGRSTDTQYF; v_call: TRBV5-4; j_call: TRBJ2-3; clone_size: NA; d_call: TRBD2
cdr3_nt: TGCAGCGTTGAGAGCGGGGACAGGGGGTGGGGAGAGACCCAGTACTTC; cdr3_aa: CSVESGDRGWGETQYF; v_call: TRBV29-1; j_call: TRBJ2-5; clone_size: once; d_call: TRBD1
cdr3_nt: TGTGCCAGCAGCCATCTAGACGGGGATACGCAGTATTTT; cdr3_aa: CASSHLDGDTQYF; v_call: TRBV14; j_call: TRBJ2-3; clone_size: NA; d_call: NA
cdr3_nt: TGCGCCAGCAGCGAGGGACAGGGGGCCTATGGCTACACCTTC; cdr3_aa: CASSEGQGAYGYTF; v_call: TRBV5-1; j_call: TRBJ1-2; clone_size: NA; d_call: TRBD1
cdr3_nt: TGCGCCAGCAGCCAAGCGTCACTAGCGGACTTCTACAATGAGCAGTTCTTC; cdr3_aa: CASSQASLADFYNEQFF; v_call: TRBV4-3; j_call: TRBJ2-1; clone_size: once; d_call: TRBD2
cdr3_nt: TGTGCCAGCAGCTACCAGGGTGGTGAAGAGACCCAGTACTTC; cdr3_aa: CASSYQGGEETQYF; v_call: TRBV7-2; j_call: TRBJ2-5; clone_size: few; d_call: NA
cdr3_nt: TGTGCCACCGGACTAGCCTTATCCTACGAGCAGTACTTC; cdr3_aa: CATGLALSYEQYF; v_call: TRBV27; j_call: TRBJ2-7; clone_size: NA; d_call: TRBD2
cdr3_nt: TGTGCCAGCAGCCAAGAGGCACAAGCTAACTATGGCTACACCTTC; cdr3_aa: CASSQEAQANYGYTF; v_call: TRBV4-2; j_call: TRBJ1-2; clone_size: NA; d_call: NA
cdr3_nt: TGTGCCAGCAGTTGGGGTTTGACAGGGTCCCCCAATGAGCAGTTCTTC; cdr3_aa: CASSWGLTGSPNEQFF; v_call: TRBV6-5; j_call: TRBJ2-1; clone_size: NA; d_call: TRBD1
cdr3_nt: TGTGCCAGCAGCTTAGCTCCTAGCGGGATGTTCGACAATGAGCAGTTCTTC; cdr3_aa: CASSLAPSGMFDNEQFF; v_call: TRBV7-9; j_call: TRBJ2-1; clone_size: NA; d_call: TRBD2
cdr3_nt: TGTGCCAGCAGCGTAGGGGTGGGAGGTGAAAAACTGTTTTTT; cdr3_aa: CASSVGVGGEKLFF; v_call: TRBV9; j_call: TRBJ1-4; clone_size: NA; d_call: NA
cdr3_nt: TGTGCCAGCAGCGTAGTGGACAGGCCGAACACTGAAGCTTTCTTT; cdr3_aa: CASSVVDRPNTEAFF; v_call: TRBV9; j_call: TRBJ1-1; clone_size: NA; d_call: TRBD1
cdr3_nt: TGCGCCAGCTTGGGACTCCCGGGGACCGGGGAGCTGTTTTTT; cdr3_aa: CASLGLPGTGELFF; v_call: TRBV5-1; j_call: TRBJ2-2; clone_size: NA; d_call: NA
cdr3_nt: TGTGCCAGCAGCCAAGTTCGACAAGGCGGCTACACCTTC; cdr3_aa: CASSQVRQGGYTF; v_call: TRBV14; j_call: TRBJ1-2; clone_size: once; d_call: NA
cdr3_nt: TGCGCCAGCAGCCCCCGGCCATTACAGGATGGCTACACCTTC; cdr3_aa: CASSPRPLQDGYTF; v_call: TRBV5-1; j_call: TRBJ1-2; clone_size: NA; d_call: NA
cdr3_nt: TGCGCCAGCAGCTCTGACAGGGTAGGGGAAAAACTGTTTTTT; cdr3_aa: CASSSDRVGEKLFF; v_call: TRBV5-1; j_call: TRBJ1-4; clone_size: few; d_call: TRBD1
cdr3_nt: TGTGCCAGCAGCAGGGACAGGGGGGAGACCCAGTACTTC; cdr3_aa: CASSRDRGETQYF; v_call: TRBV7-9; j_call: TRBJ2-5; clone_size: NA; d_call: TRBD1
cdr3_nt: TGTGCCAGCAGCCGCAGCGGGGTGCCCACCTACGAGCAGTACTTC; cdr3_aa: CASSRSGVPTYEQYF; v_call: TRBV7-9; j_call: TRBJ2-7; clone_size: NA; d_call: TRBD2
cdr3_nt: TGCAGTGCTACGGGGGACACTGAAGCTTTCTTT; cdr3_aa: CSATGDTEAFF; v_call: TRBV20-1; j_call: TRBJ1-1; clone_size: NA; d_call: NA